These 16 T cell receptor beta chains originate from one sample sequenced in a study of shared clonotypes between healthy human individuals. Profiling relied on immunoSEQ multiplex PCR, and the TCRdb table lists in-frame clones only, not all of them. The sample lists a few hundred thousand clones; 87% were seen once. Material for sequencing was memory CD8+ T cells sorted from blood. Subset in this sample: CD45RO+ cells pooled with CCR7-negative TemRA cells. These receptors all come from a man aged 18 to 29 in good health.

V is TRBV6-1 and J is TRBJ1-6; 7 bases match TRBD1. The ends lost 2 bases at V and 4 bases at J; junction bases unmatched: 5. CDR1 MNHNS and CDR2 SASEGT come from the germline V gene. The CDR3 is made up of 16 amino acids. The CDR3 coding sequence is TGTGCCAGCAGTGAAAGGACGGGACAGTATAATTCACCCCTCCACTTT. Translation gives CASSERTGQYNSPLHF.

The chain joins TRBV7-9 to TRBJ1-5; D unclear. Germline loops: CDR1 SEHNR, CDR2 FQNEAQ (reference sequence). The CDR3 sequence is 13 residues long. The germline V and J ends were trimmed by 4 bases and 4 bases, with 8 bases remaining between them. CDR3 sequence reads: CASSSSLNQPQHF. CDR3 nucleotides: TGTGCCAGCAGCTCCTCTTTGAATCAGCCCCAGCATTTT.

The rearrangement uses TRBV25-1 and TRBJ1-1; D may be TRBD1 (5 bases). V dropped 4 bases and J dropped 5 bases, with 14 bases sitting between them. In germline, CDR1 is MGHDK, CDR2 SYGVNS. This CDR3 is built from 14 residues. CDR3 region: CASSVRGRYTEAFF. DNA for the CDR3: TGTGCCAGCAGTGTGCGGGGGAGATATACTGAAGCTTTCTTT.

This clone was picked up a small number of times. The chain recombines TRBV27 with TRBJ2-5; 9 nucleotides line up with TRBD1. Trimming cost V 6 bases and J 5 bases; bases outside gene matches: 7. Germline CDR1 is MNHEY and CDR2 is SMNVEV (reference sequence). The CDR3 has 14 amino acids. The CDR3 DNA is TGTGCCAGCAGGAGACAGGGGGTGGAGGAGACCCAGTACTTC. It is translated as CASRRQGVEETQYF.

The genes are TRBV4-1 and TRBJ2-1, with 8 nucleotides matching TRBD2. Unmatched junction bases numbered 4, after V lost 0 bases and J lost 0 bases. This CDR3 has 17 residues. The germline CDR1 and CDR2 sequences are MGHRA and YSYEKL. The CDR3 region has the DNA TGCGCCAGCAGCCAAGAGACCGGGACTAGCTCCTACAATGAGCAGTTCTTC. Its protein product is CASSQETGTSSYNEQFF.

V gene TRBV2 combines with J gene TRBJ2-1, with a weak D call TRBD2 (6 bases). In germline, CDR1 is SNHLY, CDR2 FYNNEI. The CDR3 extends over 13 amino acids. Deletions cut 7 bases from V and 8 bases from J, with 15 bases between. CDR3 sequence reads: CASMRVWGDEQFF. CDR3 sequence (DNA): TGTGCCAGCATGAGGGTCTGGGGGGATGAGCAGTTCTTC.

This chain links TRBV4-3 with TRBJ2-1; the D gene is possibly TRBD2 (6 bases). Germline values: CDR1 LGHNA, CDR2 YSLEER. Trimming took off 4 bases at V and 5 bases at J, with 15 bases between the two ends. The CDR3 sequence is 15 residues long. DNA of the CDR3: TGCGCCAGCAGCCGGGGGAGGAGGAGCGACAATGAGCAGTTCTTC. The encoded protein is CASSRGRRSDNEQFF.

The chain links TRBV19 to TRBJ2-3; D is tentatively TRBD1 or TRBD2 (7 bases each). V was trimmed by 4 bases and J by 6 bases, leaving 17 bases between them. Germline CDR1 reads LNHDA; CDR2 reads SQIVND (reference sequence). This CDR3 is 15 amino acids long. DNA of the CDR3: TGTGCCAGTAGTACAGGCCCAGGGGGGGACGATACGCAGTATTTT. Encoded protein: CASSTGPGGDDTQYF.

This clone was seen more than once but under ten times. CDR3 residues: CASRGLGTEAFF. The CDR3 bases are TGTGCCAGCAGGGGCCTGGGAACTGAAGCTTTCTTT. This chain joins TRBV9 and TRBJ1-1; D not resolved. Trimming shortened V by 5 bases and J by 5 bases, and 10 bases separated the two germline ends. Germline assignment: CDR1 SGDLS and CDR2 YYNGEE. CDR3 size: 12 residues.

J is TRBJ2-7 and V is TRBV30; 13 positions match TRBD2. Germline CDR1 GTSNPN, CDR2 SVGIG (reference sequence). The CDR3 is made up of 14 amino acids. Trimming at V came to 2 bases and at J to 6 bases, leaving 4 bases not matched to a gene. CDR3 bases: TGTGCCTGGAGTCTACTAGCGGGAGGGCGCGAGCAGTACTTC. It is translated as CAWSLLAGGREQYF.

In its sample, this clone was seen once. The rearrangement joins TRBV6-5 to TRBJ2-5; 7 nucleotides match TRBD1. This CDR3 region has 15 residues. After removal of 2 bases from V and 5 bases from J, the junction contained 8 bases not matched to a gene. Germline V gene data show CDR1 as MNHEY and CDR2 as SVGAGI. The CDR3 loop is CASSYDRARGETQYF. In nucleotides, the CDR3 is TGTGCCAGCAGTTACGACAGGGCTCGAGGGGAGACCCAGTACTTC.

This clone has a single count. V and J are TRBV6-5 and TRBJ2-1, with D maybe TRBD1 (5 bases). The CDR3 has 16 residues. V was clipped by 3 bases and J by 0 bases, with 12 bases between them. Germline CDR1 MNHEY, CDR2 SVGAGI. CDR3 in amino acids: CASSYVGVHSYNEQFF. CDR3 DNA: TGTGCCAGCAGTTATGTAGGGGTCCACTCCTACAATGAGCAGTTCTTC.

The chain is built from TRBV5-6 and TRBJ2-7; D is possibly TRBD1 (7 bases). Trimming pared 1 base from V and 4 bases from J, leaving 12 bases between. Germline V lookup: CDR1 SGHDT, CDR2 YYEEEE. The CDR3 consists of 14 residues. CDR3 DNA sequence: TGTGCCAGCAGCTTGCCGGGGGACAGTTACGAGCAGTACTTC. Translated, it gives CASSLPGDSYEQYF.

The chain joins TRBV5-1 to TRBJ1-4, with 7 bases that match TRBD1. This CDR3 is 16 amino acids long. Looked up from germline, CDR1 is SGHRS and CDR2 is YFSETQ. The V and J ends lost 0 bases and 6 bases, in that order; junction bases with no gene match: 8. CDR3 coding DNA: TGCGCCAGCAGCTTGGAGGGAAAGGGGGCTGATGAAAAACTGTTTTTT. It translates to CASSLEGKGADEKLFF.

The chain joins TRBV4-1 to TRBJ1-2; D might be TRBD1 (5 bases). Germline loops: CDR1 MGHRA, CDR2 YSYEKL. The CDR3 has 16 amino acids. V was pared by 4 bases and J by 1 base, with 16 bases between. The CDR3 nucleotides are TGCGCCAGCAGCCTAGTTAAGGGCAGGGATAACTATGGCTACACCTTC. Its translation: CASSLVKGRDNYGYTF.

V is TRBV4-3 and J is TRBJ2-1, with TRBD2 matching 7 bases. Looked up from germline, CDR1 is LGHNA and CDR2 is YSLEER. Unmatched junction bases numbered 9, after V lost 1 base and J lost 0 bases. The CDR3 length is 18 residues. CDR3 region: CASSQVGAGDDSYNEQFF. In DNA, the CDR3 is TGCGCCAGCAGCCAAGTTGGCGCGGGAGACGACTCCTACAATGAGCAGTTCTTC.